This TCR beta chain was documented in a study of T-cell reconstitution after alpha-beta-depleted transplantation in children. Germline values: CDR1 SGHVS, CDR2 FQNEAQ. The length of the CDR3 is 16 residues. As regards this clonotype: This may arise from a read error, as a much more abundant clone is one base away.

Molecular barcoding with unique molecular identifiers was used for the TCRbeta library. Via MiXCR, TCRdb re-called the PCR reads, giving one row per CDR3 protein. The table includes 240,000 or so distinct CDR3 sequences, around 11% detected once. This specimen consisted of PBMCs from the stem cell graft donor, obtained from the stem cell graft. The genes are TRBV7-8 and TRBJ1-2; 7 bases agree with TRBD1. The origin of this receptor is a human donor who donated a stem cell graft to a child with acute lymphoblastic leukemia. CDR3 in amino acids: CASSAGTAGGHYDYTF. CDR3 coding DNA: TGTGCCAGCAGCGCTGGTACGGCAGGGGGTCACTATGACTACACCTTC.